This T cell receptor (beta chain) was captured by sequencing in a study of shared clonotypes between healthy human individuals. Study-wide results and limits: Only blood was sampled, and tissue TCR repertoires likely differ from blood ones. Naive subsets usually exceeded memory subsets in estimated richness.

As concerns this clone: Its antigen is unidentified.

Each replicate PCR on the sorted subsets used 200 ng DNA (around 31,000 T cell genomes). Libraries were prepared by immunoSEQ multiplex PCR; TCRdb keeps only in-frame clonotypes and omits some of them. The data contain millions of clones, over 85% of them singletons. CD8 cells regarded as naive lacked CD45RO, were positively chosen for CCR7, and omitted terminally differentiated effector memory CD45RA+ cells. The healthy adult donors were HIV-negative and reported no recent acute infections or vaccinations. This clonotype was sampled from a man aged 18 to 30 in good health. The specimen sequenced was naive CD8+ T cells sorted from blood.

CDR3 amino acids: CASSQDAGGYYEQYF. The CDR3 DNA sequence: TGCGCCAGCAGCCAAGACGCAGGGGGGTACTACGAGCAGTACTTC. The chain links TRBV4-3 to TRBJ2-7; possible D gene TRBD1, 7 bases. The germline V gene has CDR1 LGHNA and CDR2 YSLEER. The CDR3 sequence is 15 residues long. Trimming stripped 0 bases from V and 3 bases from J, with 12 bases between.